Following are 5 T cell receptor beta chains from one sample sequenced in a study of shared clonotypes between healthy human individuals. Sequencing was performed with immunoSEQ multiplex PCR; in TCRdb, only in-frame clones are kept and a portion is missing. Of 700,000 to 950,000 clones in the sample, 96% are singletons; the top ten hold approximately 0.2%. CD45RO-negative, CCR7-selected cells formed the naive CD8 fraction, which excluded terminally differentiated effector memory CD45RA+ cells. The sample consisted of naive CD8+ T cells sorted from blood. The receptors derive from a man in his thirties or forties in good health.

DNA for the CDR3: TGTGCCACAGCTTCCGGGACTGATTCGTACTTC. This sequence encodes CATASGTDSYF. The chain is built from TRBV10-3 and TRBJ2-7; possible D gene TRBD2, 6 bases. V lost 10 bases to trimming and J lost 12 bases, with 19 bases between them. CDR1 is ENHRY and CDR2 is SYGVKD in the germline V gene. The CDR3 is 11 amino acids.

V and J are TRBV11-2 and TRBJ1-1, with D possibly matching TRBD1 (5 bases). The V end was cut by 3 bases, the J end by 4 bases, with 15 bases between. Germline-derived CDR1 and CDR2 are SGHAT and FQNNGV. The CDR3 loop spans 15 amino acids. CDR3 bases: TGTGCCAGCAGCTTCGGGCGGGAGGGGTTCACTGAAGCTTTCTTT. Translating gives CASSFGREGFTEAFF.

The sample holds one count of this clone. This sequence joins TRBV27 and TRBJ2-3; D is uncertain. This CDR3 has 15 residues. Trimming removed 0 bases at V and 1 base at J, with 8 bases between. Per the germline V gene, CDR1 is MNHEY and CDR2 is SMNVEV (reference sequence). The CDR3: CASSLSRTGTDTQYF. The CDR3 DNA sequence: TGTGCCAGCAGTTTATCGAGAACTGGCACAGATACGCAGTATTTT.

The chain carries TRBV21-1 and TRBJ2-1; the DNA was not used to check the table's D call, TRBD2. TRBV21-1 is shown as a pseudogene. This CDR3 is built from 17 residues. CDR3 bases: TGTGCCAGCAGCAAAGTGGGCCAGGGACTAGCTCACAATGAGCAGTTCTTC. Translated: CASSKVGQGLAHNEQFF.

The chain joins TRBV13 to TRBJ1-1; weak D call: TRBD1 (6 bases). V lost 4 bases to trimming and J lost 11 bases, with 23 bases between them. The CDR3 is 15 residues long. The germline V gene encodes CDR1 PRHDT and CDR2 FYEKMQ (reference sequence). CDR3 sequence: CASSSTGTYYSGAFF. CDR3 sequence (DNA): TGTGCCAGCAGCTCCACAGGGACTTATTACTCGGGGGCTTTCTTT.